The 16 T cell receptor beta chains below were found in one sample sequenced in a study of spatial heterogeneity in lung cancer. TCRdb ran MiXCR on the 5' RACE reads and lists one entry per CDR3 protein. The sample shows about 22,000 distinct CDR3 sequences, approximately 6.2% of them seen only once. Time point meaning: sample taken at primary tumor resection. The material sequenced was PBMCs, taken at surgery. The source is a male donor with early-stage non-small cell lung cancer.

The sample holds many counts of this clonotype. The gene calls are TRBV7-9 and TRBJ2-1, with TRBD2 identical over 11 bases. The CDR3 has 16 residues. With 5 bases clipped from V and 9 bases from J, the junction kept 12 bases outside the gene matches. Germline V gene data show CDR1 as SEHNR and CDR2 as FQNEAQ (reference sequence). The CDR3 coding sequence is TGTGCCAGCAGCCACCCCGTGGTCCTAGCGGGGGGTGAGCAGTTCTTC. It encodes CASSHPVVLAGGEQFF.

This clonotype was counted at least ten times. The CDR3 reads CASSVASTPQSSYEQYF. The DNA of the CDR3 is TGTGCCAGCAGCGTAGCTAGCACTCCTCAGAGCTCCTACGAGCAGTACTTC. The V gene is TRBV9, the J gene TRBJ2-7; D possibly corresponds to TRBD2 (5 bases). Between the trimmed V and J ends, which lost 0 bases and 0 bases, there was a span of 16 bases. This CDR3 has 17 amino acids. Per germline, CDR1 SGDLS and CDR2 YYNGEE.

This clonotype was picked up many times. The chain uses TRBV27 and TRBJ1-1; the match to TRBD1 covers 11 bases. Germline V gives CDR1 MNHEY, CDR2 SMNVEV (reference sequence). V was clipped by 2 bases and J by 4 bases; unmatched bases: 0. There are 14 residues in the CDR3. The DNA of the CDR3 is TGTGCCAGCAGTTTAGGACAGGGGGCCACTGAAGCTTTCTTT. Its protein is CASSLGQGATEAFF.

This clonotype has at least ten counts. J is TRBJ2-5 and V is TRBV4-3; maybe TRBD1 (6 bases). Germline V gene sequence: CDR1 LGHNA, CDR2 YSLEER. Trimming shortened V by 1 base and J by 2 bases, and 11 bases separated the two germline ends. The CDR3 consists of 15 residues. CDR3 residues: CASSQGTVRQETQYF. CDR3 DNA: TGCGCCAGCAGCCAAGGGACAGTTCGGCAAGAGACCCAGTACTTC.

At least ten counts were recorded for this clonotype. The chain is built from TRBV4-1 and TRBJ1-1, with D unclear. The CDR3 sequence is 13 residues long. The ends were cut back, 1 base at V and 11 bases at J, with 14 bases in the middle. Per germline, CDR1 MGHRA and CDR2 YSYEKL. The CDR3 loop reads CASSQGPSIRAFF. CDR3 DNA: TGCGCCAGCAGCCAAGGACCATCCATTCGGGCTTTCTTT.

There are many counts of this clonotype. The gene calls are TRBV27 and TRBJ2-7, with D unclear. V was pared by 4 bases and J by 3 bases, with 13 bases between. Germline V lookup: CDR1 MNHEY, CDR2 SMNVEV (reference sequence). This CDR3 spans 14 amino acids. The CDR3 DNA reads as TGTGCCAGCAGTTACTCCGGGTTGAACTACGAGCAGTACTTC. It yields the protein CASSYSGLNYEQYF.

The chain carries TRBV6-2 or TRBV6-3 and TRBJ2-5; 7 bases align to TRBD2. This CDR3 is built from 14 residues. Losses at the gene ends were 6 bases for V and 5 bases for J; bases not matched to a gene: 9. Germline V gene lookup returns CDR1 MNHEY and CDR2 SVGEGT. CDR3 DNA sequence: TGTGCCAGCAGACCAAGGACTAGAGGGGAGACCCAGTACTTC. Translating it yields CASRPRTRGETQYF.

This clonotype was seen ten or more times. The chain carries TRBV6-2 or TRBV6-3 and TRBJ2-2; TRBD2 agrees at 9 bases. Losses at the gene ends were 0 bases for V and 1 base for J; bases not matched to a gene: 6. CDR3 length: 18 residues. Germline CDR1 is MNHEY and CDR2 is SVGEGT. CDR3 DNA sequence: TGTGCCAGCAGTTACTCGAAGGGACTAGCCTTGAACACCGGGGAGCTGTTTTTT. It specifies CASSYSKGLALNTGELFF.

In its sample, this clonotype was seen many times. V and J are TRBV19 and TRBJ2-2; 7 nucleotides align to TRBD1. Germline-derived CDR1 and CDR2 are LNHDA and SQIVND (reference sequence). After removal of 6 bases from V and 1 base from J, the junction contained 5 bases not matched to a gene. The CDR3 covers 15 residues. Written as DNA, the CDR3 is TGTGCCAGTAGGCTGACAGGGAAGAACACCGGGGAGCTGTTTTTT. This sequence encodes CASRLTGKNTGELFF.

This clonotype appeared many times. The chain's CDR3 is CASSLVGSTDEQFF. For the CDR3, the DNA is TGTGCCAGCAGCTTAGTTGGGAGTACCGATGAGCAGTTCTTC. J is TRBJ2-1 and V is TRBV7-2; TRBD2 is a possible D gene (5 bases). This CDR3 is 14 amino acids long. Germline lookup yields CDR1 SGHTA and CDR2 FQGNSA. Trimming stripped 1 base from V and 8 bases from J, with 12 bases between.

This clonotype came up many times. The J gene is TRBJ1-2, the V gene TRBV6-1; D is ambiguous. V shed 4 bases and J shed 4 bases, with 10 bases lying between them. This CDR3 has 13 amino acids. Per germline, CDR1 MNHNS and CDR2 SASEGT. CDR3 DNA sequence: TGTGCCAGCAGTGGACAATTCGCCTATGGCTACACCTTC. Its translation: CASSGQFAYGYTF.

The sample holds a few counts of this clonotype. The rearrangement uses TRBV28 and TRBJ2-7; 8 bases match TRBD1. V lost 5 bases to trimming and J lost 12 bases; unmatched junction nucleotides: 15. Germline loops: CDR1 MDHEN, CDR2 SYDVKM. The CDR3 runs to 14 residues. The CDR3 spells CASSTQGDLGSRYF. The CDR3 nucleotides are TGTGCCAGCAGTACACAGGGGGATTTGGGTAGTCGGTACTTC.

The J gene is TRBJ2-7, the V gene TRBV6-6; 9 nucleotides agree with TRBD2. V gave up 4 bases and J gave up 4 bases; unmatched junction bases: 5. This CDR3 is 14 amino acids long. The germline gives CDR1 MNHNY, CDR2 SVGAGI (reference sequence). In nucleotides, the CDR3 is TGTGCCAGCAGTTCCGGCGGGGGGGTGTACGAGCAGTACTTC. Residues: CASSSGGGVYEQYF.

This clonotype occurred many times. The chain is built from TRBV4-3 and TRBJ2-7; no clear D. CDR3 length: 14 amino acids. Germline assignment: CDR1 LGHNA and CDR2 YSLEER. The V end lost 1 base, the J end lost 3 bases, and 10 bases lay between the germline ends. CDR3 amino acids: CASSQGRGSYEQYF. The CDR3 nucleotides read TGCGCCAGCAGCCAAGGACGCGGCAGCTACGAGCAGTACTTC.

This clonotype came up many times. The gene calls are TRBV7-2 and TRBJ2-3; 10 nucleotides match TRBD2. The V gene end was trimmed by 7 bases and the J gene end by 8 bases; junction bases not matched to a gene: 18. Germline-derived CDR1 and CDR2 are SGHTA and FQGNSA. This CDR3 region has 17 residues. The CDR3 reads CASTPVSGTSVTGTQYF. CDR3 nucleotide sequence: TGTGCCAGCACCCCTGTGTCCGGGACTAGCGTAACCGGTACGCAGTATTTT.

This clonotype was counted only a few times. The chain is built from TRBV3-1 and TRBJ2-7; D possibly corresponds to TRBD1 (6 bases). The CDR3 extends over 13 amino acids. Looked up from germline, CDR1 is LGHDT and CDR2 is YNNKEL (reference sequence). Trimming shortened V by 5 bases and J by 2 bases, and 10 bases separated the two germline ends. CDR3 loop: CASSATGTYEQYF. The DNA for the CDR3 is TGTGCCAGCAGCGCTACAGGGACCTACGAGCAGTACTTC.